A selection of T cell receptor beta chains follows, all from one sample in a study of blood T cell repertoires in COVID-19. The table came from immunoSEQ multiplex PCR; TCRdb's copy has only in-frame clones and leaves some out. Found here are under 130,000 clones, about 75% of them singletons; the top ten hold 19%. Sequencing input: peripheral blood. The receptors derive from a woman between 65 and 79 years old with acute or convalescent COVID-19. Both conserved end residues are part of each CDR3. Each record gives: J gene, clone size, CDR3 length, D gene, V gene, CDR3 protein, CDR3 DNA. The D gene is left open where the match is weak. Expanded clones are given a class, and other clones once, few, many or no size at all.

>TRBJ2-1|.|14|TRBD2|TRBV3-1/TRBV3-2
CASSLQAGAGEQFF
TGTGCCAGCAGCCTCCAAGCGGGGGCGGGTGAGCAGTTCTTC
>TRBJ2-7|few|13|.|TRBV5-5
CASSFRAGNEQYF
TGTGCCAGCAGCTTTAGGGCAGGGAACGAGCAGTACTTC
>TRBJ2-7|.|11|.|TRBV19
CASSTLGQQYF
TGTGCCAGTAGTACTCTGGGGCAGCAGTACTTC
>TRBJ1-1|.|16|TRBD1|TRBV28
CASSLTGTGGVTEAFF
TGTGCCAGCAGCTTAACCGGGACAGGGGGCGTCACTGAAGCTTTCTTT
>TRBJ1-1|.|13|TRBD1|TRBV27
CASSYRGQTEAFF
TGTGCCAGCAGCTACAGGGGGCAGACTGAAGCTTTCTTT
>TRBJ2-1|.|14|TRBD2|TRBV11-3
CASSTRGGHNEQFF
TGTGCCAGCAGCACGCGGGGGGGCCACAATGAGCAGTTCTTC
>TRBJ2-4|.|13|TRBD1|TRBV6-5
CASSDRVSSIQYF
TGTGCCAGCAGCGACAGGGTTAGCAGCATTCAGTACTTC
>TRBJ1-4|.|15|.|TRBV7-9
CASSLEGRTNEKLFF
TGTGCCAGCAGCTTAGAGGGGAGGACTAATGAAAAACTGTTTTTT
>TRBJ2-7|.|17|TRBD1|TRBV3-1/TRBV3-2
CASSQDKYGTGNYEQYF
TGTGCCAGCAGCCAAGATAAATACGGGACAGGGAACTACGAGCAGTACTTC
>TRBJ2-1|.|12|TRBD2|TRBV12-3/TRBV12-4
CASSSTSGGSFF
TGTGCCAGCAGTTCCACTAGCGGGGGGTCGTTCTTC
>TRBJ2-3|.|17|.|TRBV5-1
CASSPGGGRGARDTQYF
TGCGCCAGCAGCCCCGGCGGTGGTCGGGGGGCAAGAGATACGCAGTATTTT
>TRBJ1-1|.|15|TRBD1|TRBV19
CASSVDRGLDTEAFF
TGTGCCAGTAGTGTCGACAGGGGGCTTGACACTGAAGCTTTCTTT
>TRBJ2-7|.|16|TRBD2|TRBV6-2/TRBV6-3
CASSSSGGHYSYEQYF
TGTGCCAGCAGTAGTAGCGGGGGCCACTACTCCTACGAGCAGTACTTC
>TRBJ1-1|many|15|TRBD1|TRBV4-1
CASSQDDRENTEAFF
TGCGCCAGCAGCCAAGATGACAGGGAAAACACTGAAGCTTTCTTT
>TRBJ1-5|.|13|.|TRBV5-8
CASSLGQSEPQHF
TGTGCCAGCAGCTTGGGACAGAGTGAGCCCCAGCATTTT
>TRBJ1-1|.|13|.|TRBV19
CASSPQGGTEAFF
TGTGCCAGTAGCCCCCAGGGTGGCACTGAAGCTTTCTTT
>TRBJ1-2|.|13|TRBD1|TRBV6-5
CASRPGTGWGYTF
TGTGCCAGCCGCCCGGGGACAGGGTGGGGCTACACCTTC